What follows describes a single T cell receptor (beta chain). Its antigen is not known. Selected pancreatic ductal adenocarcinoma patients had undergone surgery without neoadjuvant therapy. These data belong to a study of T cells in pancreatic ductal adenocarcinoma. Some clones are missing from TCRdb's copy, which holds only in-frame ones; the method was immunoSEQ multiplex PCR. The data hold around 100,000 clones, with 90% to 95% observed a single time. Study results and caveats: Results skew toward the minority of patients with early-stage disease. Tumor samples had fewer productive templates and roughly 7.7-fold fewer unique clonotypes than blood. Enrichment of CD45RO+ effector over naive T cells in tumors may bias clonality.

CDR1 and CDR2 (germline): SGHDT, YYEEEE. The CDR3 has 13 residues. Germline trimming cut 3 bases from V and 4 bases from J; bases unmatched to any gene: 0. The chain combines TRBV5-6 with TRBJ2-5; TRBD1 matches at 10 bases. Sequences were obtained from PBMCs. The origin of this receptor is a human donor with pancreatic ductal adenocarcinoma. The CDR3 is CASSWDRGETQYF. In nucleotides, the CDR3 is TGTGCCAGCAGCTGGGACAGGGGAGAGACCCAGTACTTC.